This passage covers 6 T cell receptor beta chains from one sample sequenced in a study of T cells after yellow fever vaccination. MiXCR, run by TCRdb on the 5' RACE reads, gives a single entry per CDR3 protein. The data hold about 300,000 distinct CDR3 sequences, with about 4% observed a single time. Material: PBMCs, obtained 5 days after the yellow fever booster vaccination. All receptors come from a man aged 18 to 30 who received the YFV17D yellow fever vaccine.

This clonotype was recorded a few times. The J gene is TRBJ2-7, the V gene TRBV5-1; D remains unclear. Germline loops: CDR1 SGHRS, CDR2 YFSETQ. V lost 7 bases, J lost 3 bases, and 20 bases lay in between. The CDR3 extends over 15 amino acids. CDR3 DNA sequence: TGCGCCAGCCCAACCCACCGAGTACCCAACTACGAGCAGTACTTC. Translation gives CASPTHRVPNYEQYF.

This clonotype occurred a few times. The chain has TRBV4-1 and TRBJ2-7; TRBD1 aligns across 11 bases. The V segment lost 1 base and the J segment 3 bases; nucleotides outside the gene matches: 5. The CDR3 totals 16 residues. Per germline, CDR1 MGHRA and CDR2 YSYEKL. This CDR3 reads CASSQASGTGGYEQYF. The CDR3 DNA follows: TGCGCCAGCAGCCAAGCCTCCGGGACAGGGGGCTACGAGCAGTACTTC.

This clonotype was observed a handful of times. The rearrangement links TRBV4-2 to TRBJ1-5, with TRBD1 as a possible D gene (5 bases). The V and J ends lost 5 bases and 4 bases respectively, with 12 bases between them. The CDR3 runs to 14 residues. The germline CDR1 and CDR2 sequences are LGHNA and YNFKEQ. CDR3 protein: CASSSGEGNQPQHF. DNA of the CDR3: TGTGCCAGCAGCTCGGGGGAGGGAAATCAGCCCCAGCATTTT.

This rearrangement joins TRBV7-2 to TRBJ1-1; no firm D call. V dropped 2 bases and J dropped 3 bases, with 7 bases sitting between them. This CDR3 spans 13 amino acids. Germline V gene sequence: CDR1 SGHTA, CDR2 FQGNSA. Here the CDR3 DNA reads TGTGCCAGCAGCTTAAAGTGGGACACTGAAGCTTTCTTT. It yields the protein CASSLKWDTEAFF.

The J gene is TRBJ2-3, the V gene TRBV5-4; D perhaps matches TRBD2 (6 bases). V was trimmed by 4 bases and J by 0 bases, leaving 18 bases between them. This CDR3 has 17 amino acids. Germline-derived CDR1 and CDR2 are SGHNT and YYREEE (reference sequence). CDR3 residues: CASSPEGRGPSTDTQYF. Written as DNA, the CDR3 is TGTGCCAGCAGCCCCGAAGGGCGGGGACCCAGCACAGATACGCAGTATTTT.

The chain uses TRBV20-1 and TRBJ1-1, with D hard to call. Looked up from germline, CDR1 is DFQATT and CDR2 is SNEGSKA (reference sequence). This CDR3 has 13 amino acids. Trimming took 3 bases from V and 1 from J, leaving 9 bases between them. The CDR3 spells CSASTIWNTEAFF. CDR3 coding DNA: TGCAGTGCTAGTACGATTTGGAACACTGAAGCTTTCTTT.